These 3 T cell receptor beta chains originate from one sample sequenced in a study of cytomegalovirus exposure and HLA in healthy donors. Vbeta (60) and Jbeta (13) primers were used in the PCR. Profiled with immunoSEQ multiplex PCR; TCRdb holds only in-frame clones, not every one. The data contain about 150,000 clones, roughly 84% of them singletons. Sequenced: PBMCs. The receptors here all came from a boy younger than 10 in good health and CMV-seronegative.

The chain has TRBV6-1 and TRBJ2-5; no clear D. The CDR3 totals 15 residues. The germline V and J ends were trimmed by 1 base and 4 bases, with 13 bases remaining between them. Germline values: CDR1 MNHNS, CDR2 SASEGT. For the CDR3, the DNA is TGTGCCAGCAGTGAAGGCGTCCACGCCGGAGAGACCCAGTACTTC. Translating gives CASSEGVHAGETQYF.

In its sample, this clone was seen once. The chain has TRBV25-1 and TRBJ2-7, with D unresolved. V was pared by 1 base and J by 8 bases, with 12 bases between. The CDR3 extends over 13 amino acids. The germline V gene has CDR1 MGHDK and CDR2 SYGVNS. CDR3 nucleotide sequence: TGTGCCAGCAGTGAATTCGGAGTCCAGAAGCAGTACTTC. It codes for CASSEFGVQKQYF.

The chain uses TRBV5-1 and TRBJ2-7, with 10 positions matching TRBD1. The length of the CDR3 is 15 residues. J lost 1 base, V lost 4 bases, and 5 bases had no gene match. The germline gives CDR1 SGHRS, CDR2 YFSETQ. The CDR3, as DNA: TGCGCCAGCAGCCCCGGGACAGGGGTGTCCTACGAGCAGTACTTC. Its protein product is CASSPGTGVSYEQYF.